These 17 T cell receptor beta chains originate from one sample sequenced in a study of blood T cell repertoires in COVID-19. The protocol was immunoSEQ multiplex PCR, while the TCRdb copy is restricted to in-frame clones and leaves out a portion. The sample yields tens of thousands of clones, 85% to 90% seen once. Specimen: peripheral blood. All receptors come from a man between 60 and 75 years old with acute or convalescent COVID-19.

This chain uses TRBV4-3 with TRBJ2-1; 9 nucleotides align to TRBD2. The germline V gene encodes CDR1 LGHNA and CDR2 YSLEER. V lost 4 bases to trimming and J lost 5 bases; unmatched junction nucleotides: 6. The CDR3 spans 15 residues. In DNA, the CDR3 is TGCGCCAGCAGCCTGGGGGCTAGCGGGAACAATGAGCAGTTCTTC. It codes for CASSLGASGNNEQFF.

This rearrangement joins TRBV6-5 to TRBJ2-3; TRBD1 aligns across 10 bases. The CDR3 totals 15 residues. In germline, CDR1 is MNHEY, CDR2 SVGAGI. The J segment lost 3 bases and the V segment lost 4 bases, leaving 4 bases of the junction unmatched. CDR3 in DNA: TGTGCCAGCAGTTTAGACAGGGGGCGAACAGATACGCAGTATTTT. Residues: CASSLDRGRTDTQYF.

The chain combines TRBV5-6 with TRBJ2-7, with a possible D match to TRBD2 (6 bases). Trimming pared 0 bases from V and 7 bases from J, leaving 20 bases between. The CDR3 loop spans 16 amino acids. Germline lookup yields CDR1 SGHDT and CDR2 YYEEEE. CDR3 in amino acids: CASSLGSGRPPGEQYF. CDR3 coding DNA: TGTGCCAGCAGCTTGGGCAGTGGGAGGCCCCCCGGGGAGCAGTACTTC.

The chain has TRBV19 and TRBJ2-1, with 7 bases aligning to TRBD2. This CDR3 is 15 amino acids long. The ends lost 3 bases at V and 9 bases at J; junction bases unmatched: 11. The germline CDR1 and CDR2 sequences are LNHDA and SQIVND (reference sequence). The CDR3 here is CASSMGTSVPFEQFF. The DNA of the CDR3 is TGTGCCAGTAGTATGGGAACTAGCGTTCCCTTTGAGCAGTTCTTC.

J is TRBJ2-7 and V is TRBV21-1; the table gives TRBD2 as D, unverified against the DNA. TRBV21-1 constitutes a pseudogene. The CDR3 covers 18 residues. CDR3 nucleotide sequence: TGTGCCAGCAGCAAAAGAGGGTTAGGGAGCGGGAGGGTCCACGAGCAGTACTTC. Translated, it gives CASSKRGLGSGRVHEQYF.

This clone was detected once. The V call is TRBV9, the J call TRBJ2-5, with 11 bases identical to TRBD2. The J call may be incorrect, as the DNA end agrees better with TRBJ2-7. The CDR3 runs 17 residues. Per the germline V gene, CDR1 is SGDLS and CDR2 is YYNGEE. The CDR3 nucleotides read TGTGCCAGCAGCGCGTCGCGAGTTAGCGGGAGGGCCGCCGAGCAGTACTTC. Translating it yields CASSASRVSGRAAEQYF.

This rearrangement joins TRBV7-9 to TRBJ1-3, with 8 bases lining up with TRBD1. Germline CDR1 reads SEHNR; CDR2 reads FQNEAQ (reference sequence). This CDR3 has 15 amino acids. Trimming cost V 4 bases and J 2 bases; bases outside gene matches: 4. In nucleotides, the CDR3 is TGTGCCAGCAGCTACGGACAGGGTACTGGAAACACCATATATTTT. The encoded protein is CASSYGQGTGNTIYF.

The chain recombines TRBV7-2 with TRBJ1-2; no clear D gene. The CDR3 spans 14 residues. The germline V and J ends were trimmed by 0 bases and 2 bases, with 7 bases remaining between them. The germline V gene has CDR1 SGHTA and CDR2 FQGNSA. The CDR3 DNA follows: TGTGCCAGCAGCTTAGCACCAAGCAACTATGGCTACACCTTC. Translating it yields CASSLAPSNYGYTF.

This chain uses TRBV27 with TRBJ1-5, with a tentative D call TRBD1 (5 bases). Looked up from germline, CDR1 is MNHEY and CDR2 is SMNVEV (reference sequence). Trimming took 7 bases from V and 2 from J, leaving 15 bases between them. The CDR3 extends over 15 amino acids. CDR3 in amino acids: CASKEGPGGNQPQHF. The CDR3 DNA follows: TGTGCCAGCAAAGAAGGCCCGGGGGGCAATCAGCCCCAGCATTTT.

The rearrangement joins TRBV29-1 to TRBJ2-7, with a weak D call TRBD1 (6 bases). This CDR3 contains 11 residues. Trimming removed 4 bases at V and 3 bases at J, with 7 bases between. Looked up from germline, CDR1 is SQVTM and CDR2 is ANQGSEA. The CDR3 region has the DNA TGCAGCGTTGGGACAGACTACGAGCAGTACTTC. It specifies CSVGTDYEQYF.

This chain connects TRBV6-2 or TRBV6-3 to TRBJ2-1; 7 positions match TRBD1. Germline V CDR1 and CDR2: MNHEY, SVGEGT. The CDR3 is 13 residues long. The J segment lost 9 bases and the V segment lost 5 bases, leaving 7 bases of the junction unmatched. CDR3 DNA: TGTGCCAGCAGTCGACCGACAGGGTCTGAGCAGTTCTTC. This translates into CASSRPTGSEQFF.

The rearrangement links TRBV6-5 to TRBJ1-3; 7 bases map to TRBD1. Germline V CDR1 and CDR2: MNHEY, SVGAGI. V lost 0 bases, J lost 3 bases, and 5 bases stayed unmatched. The CDR3 length is 16 residues. This CDR3 reads CASSYSGTADGNTIYF. The CDR3 region has the DNA TGTGCCAGCAGTTACTCGGGGACAGCAGATGGAAACACCATATATTTT.

V is TRBV4-3 and J is TRBJ2-1; 11 bases map to TRBD2. The length of the CDR3 is 16 residues. CDR1 is LGHNA, CDR2 YSLEER, per germline. The trim removed 1 base at V and 9 bases at J, leaving 8 bases unmatched. CDR3 bases: TGCGCCAGCAGCCAAGTTCTAGCGGGGGGACAATCTGAGCAGTTCTTC. Translation: CASSQVLAGGQSEQFF.

This clone has a single count. The rearrangement links TRBV6-5 to TRBJ2-7; possibly TRBD2 for D (6 bases). The CDR3 loop spans 13 amino acids. CDR1 is MNHEY and CDR2 is SVGAGI in the germline V gene. Trimming shortened V by 2 bases and J by 2 bases, and 7 bases separated the two germline ends. CDR3 in amino acids: CASSYGGTYEQYF. For the CDR3, the DNA is TGTGCCAGCAGTTACGGGGGGACCTACGAGCAGTACTTC.

The V and J genes are TRBV29-1 and TRBJ2-5, with D possibly TRBD2 on 6 matching bases. CDR3 length equals 12 residues. The V gene lost 6 bases and the J gene lost 3 bases, with 11 bases spanning the gap. Germline lookup yields CDR1 SQVTM and CDR2 ANQGSEA. The CDR3 sequence: CSVRLGEETQYF. The CDR3, as DNA: TGCAGCGTCCGACTAGGGGAAGAGACCCAGTACTTC.

CDR3 sequence reads: CATSSLGTGKAGELFF. CDR3 nucleotides: TGTGCCACCAGCAGCCTCGGGACAGGGAAGGCCGGGGAGCTGTTTTTT. The V and J genes are TRBV15 and TRBJ2-2; 9 bases match TRBD1. The CDR3 runs 16 residues. The germline V gene encodes CDR1 LNHNV and CDR2 YYDKDF (reference sequence). The trim removed 3 bases at V and 6 bases at J, leaving 8 bases unmatched.

V and J are TRBV3-1 (or the pseudogene TRBV3-2) and TRBJ2-3, with 9 bases matching TRBD1. Germline trimming cut 1 base from V and 3 bases from J; bases unmatched to any gene: 2. This CDR3 has 15 residues. Per germline, CDR1 LGHDT and CDR2 YNNKEL (reference sequence). The CDR3 sequence is CASSQGTGVTDTQYF. The DNA of the CDR3 is TGTGCCAGCAGCCAAGGGACAGGGGTAACAGATACGCAGTATTTT.